These 5 T cell receptor beta chains originate from one sample sequenced in a study of blood T cell repertoires in COVID-19. The data were produced by immunoSEQ multiplex PCR, yet TCRdb's version contains in-frame clones alone and is incomplete. The sample records about 200,000 clones, about four fifths being singletons. The source material was peripheral blood. The receptor source for this set is a woman between 35 and 50 years old with COVID-19, enrolled during active disease.

The chain carries TRBV5-1 and TRBJ1-1, with 9 bases fitting TRBD1. V lost 4 bases and J lost 1; bases outside the gene matches: 8. Germline V lookup: CDR1 SGHRS, CDR2 YFSETQ. The CDR3 loop spans 16 amino acids. CDR3 loop: CASSRRTGASNTEAFF. The CDR3, as DNA: TGCGCCAGCAGCCGACGGACAGGGGCCTCGAACACTGAAGCTTTCTTT.

The genes are TRBV5-5 and TRBJ2-1, with TRBD2 identical over 8 bases. Trimming cost V 7 bases and J 0 bases; bases outside gene matches: 6. The CDR3 totals 15 residues. Germline V gene sequence: CDR1 SGHKS, CDR2 YYEKEE (reference sequence). The DNA for the CDR3 is TGTGCCAGCCGGGGGGGCGGGAGCTCCTACAATGAGCAGTTCTTC. It codes for CASRGGGSSYNEQFF.

This rearrangement joins TRBV6-2 or TRBV6-3 to TRBJ2-5, with unresolved D. The V end lost 4 bases, the J end lost 5 bases, and 5 bases lay between the germline ends. The germline V gene has CDR1 MNHEY and CDR2 SVGEGT. The CDR3 runs 11 residues. The CDR3 loop is CASSLSETQYF. The CDR3 bases are TGTGCCAGCAGTTTGAGCGAGACCCAGTACTTC.

J is TRBJ2-1 and V is TRBV30, with 10 bases fitting TRBD2. This CDR3 is built from 15 residues. Per germline, CDR1 GTSNPN and CDR2 SVGIG (reference sequence). The junction had 10 bases not matched to a gene; V was cut back by 3 bases and J by 8 bases. CDR3 loop: CAWSTSPSGRYEQFF. DNA for the CDR3: TGTGCCTGGAGCACCTCGCCTAGCGGGAGATATGAGCAGTTCTTC.

This clone came up once. The chain has TRBV2 and TRBJ2-7, with 8 bases matching TRBD1. The CDR3 contains 14 residues. Germline V gene sequence: CDR1 SNHLY, CDR2 FYNNEI. V lost 4 bases to trimming and J lost 2 bases; unmatched junction nucleotides: 4. CDR3 loop: CASSGQGPPYEQYF. In DNA form, the CDR3 reads TGTGCCAGCAGTGGACAGGGGCCCCCCTACGAGCAGTACTTC. The variable domain in full, completed from reference TRBV2 and TRBJ2-7, reads EPEVTQTPSHQVTQMGQEVILRCVPISNHLYFYWYRQILGQKVEFLVSFYNNEISEKSEIFDDQFSVERPDGSNFTLKIRSTKLEDSAMYFCASSGQGPPYEQYFGPGTRLTVT.